Listed below are T cell receptor beta chains from one sample, sequenced in a study of OX40 agonist ivuxolimab in advanced cancers. Only in-frame clones appear in the TCRdb table, and some are missing; sequencing was by immunoSEQ multiplex PCR. The table lists about 46,000 clones, 88% of them singletons. This material consisted of CD4+ or CD8+ T cells sorted from blood, taken in a trial of the OX40 agonist ivuxolimab. These receptors were collected from an adult with an advanced solid tumor such as melanoma, head and neck, liver or kidney cancer. Each CDR3 is given with its conserved first and last residue. The D gene is left open where the match is weak. Not all rows give a size; the values are once, few, many and, for expanded clones, a class.

d_call	v_call	clone_size	j_call	cdr3_length	cdr3_aa	cdr3_nt
NA	TRBV7-2	NA	TRBJ2-2	13	CASSGGFTGELFF	TGTGCCAGCAGCGGGGGATTCACCGGGGAGCTGTTTTTT
TRBD1	TRBV6-5	NA	TRBJ2-7	14	CASSNRDSLHEQYF	TGTGCCAGCAGCAACCGGGACAGCCTACACGAGCAGTACTTC
TRBD1	TRBV10-1	NA	TRBJ2-1	15	CASSARTGFHNEQFF	TGCGCCAGCAGTGCTCGGACAGGGTTCCACAATGAGCAGTTCTTC
NA	TRBV6-6	NA	TRBJ2-1	13	CAIRRGTTFEQFF	TGTGCCATAAGAAGGGGGACCACCTTTGAGCAGTTCTTC
TRBD1	TRBV6-1	NA	TRBJ1-2	17	CASSEDGTGWSPYGYTF	TGTGCCAGCAGTGAGGACGGGACAGGGTGGTCCCCATATGGCTACACCTTC
TRBD2	TRBV4-1	NA	TRBJ2-7	15	CASSHDSGRAQEQYF	TGCGCCAGCAGCCACGATAGCGGGAGGGCCCAGGAGCAGTACTTC
NA	TRBV7-9	NA	TRBJ2-7	16	CASSSGRTAAGYEQYF	TGTGCCAGCAGCTCGGGCCGGACGGCCGCGGGGTACGAGCAGTACTTC
NA	TRBV11-2	NA	TRBJ2-3	12	CASSQATDTQYF	TGTGCCAGCAGCCAAGCTACAGATACGCAGTATTTT
NA	TRBV5-1	NA	TRBJ1-1	12	CASSFMGTEAFF	TGCGCCAGCAGCTTCATGGGCACTGAAGCTTTCTTT
TRBD1	TRBV2	NA	TRBJ1-3	17	CASRASYGTGAGNTIYF	TGTGCCAGCAGGGCCTCCTACGGGACAGGGGCTGGAAACACCATATATTTT
TRBD1	TRBV19	NA	TRBJ2-5	15	CASSIGTGWQETQYF	TGTGCCAGTAGTATTGGGACAGGGTGGCAAGAGACCCAGTACTTC
TRBD1	TRBV10-2	once	TRBJ2-7	12	CASRGDRYEQYF	TGCGCCAGCAGGGGGGACAGGTACGAGCAGTACTTC
NA	TRBV4-2	NA	TRBJ2-1	14	CASSQGGAGNEQFF	TGTGCCAGCAGCCAAGGGGGGGCGGGCAATGAGCAGTTCTTC
TRBD2	TRBV11-3	NA	TRBJ2-3	16	CASSSRTSGLTDTQYF	TGTGCCAGCAGCTCCCGGACTAGCGGACTCACAGATACGCAGTATTTT
NA	TRBV11-2	NA	TRBJ1-6	14	CASSLQGPHSPLHF	TGTGCCAGCAGCCTTCAGGGACCTCATTCACCCCTCCACTTT
NA	TRBV5-1	NA	TRBJ2-6	18	CASSHLRGSTSGANVLTF	TGCGCCAGCAGCCACCTAAGGGGAAGTACCTCTGGGGCCAACGTCCTGACTTTC
NA	TRBV19	NA	TRBJ1-1	12	CASSIYGAQAFF	TGTGCCAGTAGTATCTATGGGGCGCAAGCTTTCTTT
NA	TRBV11-1	few	TRBJ2-2	14	CASSFPSMAGELFF	TGTGCCAGCAGCTTTCCGAGCATGGCCGGGGAGCTGTTTTTT
NA	TRBV28	NA	TRBJ1-2	14	CASRKTGISLGYTF	TGTGCCAGCCGTAAAACAGGGATCTCCCTTGGCTACACCTTC
NA	TRBV10-3	NA	TRBJ2-3	15	CAIMLTPSSTDTQYF	TGTGCCATCATGCTTACACCCTCTAGCACAGATACGCAGTATTTT
NA	TRBV7-2	NA	TRBJ1-6	18	CASSPIRASPSYNSPLHF	TGTGCCAGCAGCCCCATTCGGGCCTCCCCCTCCTATAATTCACCCCTCCACTTT
TRBD2	TRBV30	NA	TRBJ2-3	19	CAWSGGLAGRGTSTDTQYF	TGTGCCTGGAGTGGAGGACTAGCGGGTAGGGGGACCAGCACAGATACGCAGTATTTT
TRBD1	TRBV30	NA	TRBJ1-4	16	CAWSKIWTGASEKLFF	TGTGCCTGGAGCAAAATTTGGACAGGGGCTAGTGAAAAACTGTTTTTT
TRBD2	TRBV6-5	NA	TRBJ2-1	14	CASSYGGSGNEQFF	TGTGCCAGCAGTTACGGCGGGAGTGGAAATGAGCAGTTCTTC
NA	TRBV28	NA	TRBJ2-7	13	CASRPTDPAEQYF	TGTGCCAGCAGGCCCACAGACCCGGCGGAGCAGTACTTC
NA	TRBV27	NA	TRBJ2-3	16	CASRDPAGTLGDTQYF	TGTGCCAGCAGAGACCCGGCAGGGACCCTTGGGGATACGCAGTATTTT
NA	TRBV7-9	NA	TRBJ2-7	15	CASSTWGDEEPEQYF	TGTGCCAGCAGCACCTGGGGAGATGAAGAACCCGAGCAGTACTTC
TRBD1	TRBV5-1	NA	TRBJ2-2	18	CASSIFRTGLANTGELFF	TGCGCCAGCAGCATATTTAGGACAGGACTCGCGAACACCGGGGAGCTGTTTTTT
NA	TRBV19	NA	TRBJ2-3	15	CASSIGSGSTDTQYF	TGTGCCAGTAGTATTGGCAGCGGAAGCACAGATACGCAGTATTTT
TRBD1	TRBV4-1	NA	TRBJ1-5	19	CASSQGLRQGPLSNQPQHF	TGCGCCAGCAGCCAGGGTCTTCGACAGGGGCCTCTAAGCAATCAGCCCCAGCATTTT
NA	TRBV19	NA	TRBJ2-1	15	CASSSIYPTNNEQFF	TGTGCCAGTAGTAGTATCTACCCCACAAACAATGAGCAGTTCTTC
NA	TRBV10-1	NA	TRBJ2-1	13	CASSERADLEQFF	TGCGCCAGCAGTGAGAGGGCAGATCTTGAGCAGTTCTTC
NA	TRBV6-1	NA	TRBJ1-1	14	CASMTQGLHTEAFF	TGTGCCAGCATGACACAGGGCTTGCACACTGAAGCTTTCTTT
NA	TRBV5-4	NA	TRBJ2-7	13	CASSFGLNYEQYF	TGTGCCAGCAGCTTCGGACTTAACTACGAGCAGTACTTC
NA	TRBV7-9	NA	TRBJ2-7	13	CASSRDITYEQYF	TGTGCCAGCAGCCGGGACATAACCTACGAGCAGTACTTC
TRBD1	TRBV27	NA	TRBJ2-5	16	CASSLRWAGGYETQYF	TGTGCCAGCAGCCTGAGGTGGGCAGGGGGCTACGAGACCCAGTACTTC
NA	TRBV6-1	NA	TRBJ2-7	14	CASSEGTTRYEQYF	TGTGCCAGCAGTGAAGGGACTACCCGCTACGAGCAGTACTTC
TRBD2	TRBV9	NA	TRBJ2-3	16	CASSNKAGGPPDTQYF	TGTGCCAGCAGCAATAAAGCGGGGGGGCCCCCAGATACGCAGTATTTT
TRBD1	TRBV19	NA	TRBJ1-1	13	CASSPNRGPEAFF	TGTGCCAGTAGTCCTAACAGGGGGCCTGAAGCTTTCTTT
NA	TRBV29-1	few	TRBJ2-5	12	CSAQGPMGTQYF	TGCAGCGCCCAAGGCCCTATGGGGACCCAGTACTTC
NA	TRBV5-1	NA	TRBJ2-2	14	CASSLVRNTGELFF	TGCGCCAGCAGCTTGGTTAGGAACACCGGGGAGCTGTTTTTT
NA	TRBV19	NA	TRBJ2-7	14	CASSIPGALGEQYF	TGTGCCAGTAGTATCCCAGGGGCCCTGGGCGAGCAGTACTTC
NA	TRBV27	NA	TRBJ1-4	14	CASSFQGRNEKLFF	TGTGCCAGCAGTTTCCAAGGTAGAAATGAAAAACTGTTTTTT
TRBD2	TRBV19	NA	TRBJ2-5	15	CASRGTRWGQETQYF	TGTGCCAGCAGAGGGACTAGATGGGGCCAAGAGACCCAGTACTTC
TRBD1	TRBV7-7	NA	TRBJ2-2	18	CASSLDRGTALSTGELFF	TGTGCTAGCAGCTTAGATCGAGGGACAGCTTTGAGCACCGGGGAGCTGTTTTTT
NA	TRBV5-1	NA	TRBJ2-3	15	CATTPGAGNTDTQYF	TGCGCCACAACACCTGGCGCGGGGAACACAGATACGCAGTATTTT
NA	TRBV27	NA	TRBJ1-2	11	CASSQAGGYTF	TGTGCCAGCAGTCAAGCGGGTGGCTACACCTTC
TRBD1	TRBV18	once	TRBJ2-7	14	CASSPTGGSYEQYF	TGTGCCAGCTCACCGACAGGGGGGAGCTACGAGCAGTACTTC
NA	TRBV27	NA	TRBJ1-4	18	CASSLLGQDRLYLEKLFF	TGTGCCAGCAGCCTGCTGGGGCAGGACAGACTATACCTTGAAAAACTGTTTTTT
TRBD2	TRBV9	NA	TRBJ2-3	18	CASSVGLAGGRRTDTQYF	TGTGCCAGCAGCGTAGGACTAGCGGGGGGGCGGCGCACAGATACGCAGTATTTT